Included here is one T cell receptor beta chain sequence, with context. Its antigen is not known. The entry originates in a study of breast tumors, draining lymph nodes, adjacent tissues. TCRdb re-called the multiplex PCR reads with MiXCR, one entry per CDR3 protein. The repertoire has 33,000 or so distinct CDR3 sequences, about 60% of them found once; the top ten carry 15% to 20%. Study-level findings and limits: Compared with lymph nodes, tumors were less diverse; compared with nontumor tissue, more.

This CDR3 has 13 amino acids. V was clipped by 2 bases and J by 2 bases, with 7 bases between them. CDR1 is DFQATT, CDR2 SNEGSKA, per germline (reference sequence). Sequenced sample: breast tumor tissue. The source is a female donor with breast cancer. Some clones in this sample may be carry-over from other donors' samples. V and J are TRBV20-1 and TRBJ1-5, with no clear D. DNA of the CDR3: TGCAGTGCTAGAAGGGTCGGCAATCAGCCCCAGCATTTT. Protein product: CSARRVGNQPQHF.